This T cell receptor beta chain was captured by sequencing in a study of shared clonotypes between healthy human individuals. This clone was detected only once. Germline CDR1 MDHEN, CDR2 SYDVKM. This CDR3 spans 14 amino acids. With 2 bases removed from V and 4 bases from J, the gap between germline ends came to 10 bases. Sequencing was performed with immunoSEQ multiplex PCR; in TCRdb, only in-frame clones are kept and a portion is missing. The sample carries some 500,000 clones, less than 96% recorded once. Sample: naive CD4+ T cells sorted from blood. Subset indicated: CD45RA+ positively selected. This clonotype was obtained from a woman under 40 in good health. J is TRBJ2-3 and V is TRBV28, with a possible D match to TRBD2 (6 bases). CDR3 nucleotide sequence: TGTGCCAGCAGTTTAGCGGCGGGACCAGATACGCAGTATTTT. Its translation: CASSLAAGPDTQYF. Variable domain in full (rest from reference TRBV28 and TRBJ2-3): DVKVTQSSRYLVKRTGEKVFLECVQDMDHENMFWYRQDPGLGLRLIYFSYDVKMKEKGDIPEGYSVSREKKERFSLILESASTNQTSMYLCASSLAAGPDTQYFGPGTRLTVL.